Included here is one T cell receptor (beta chain) sequence, with context. The antigen remains undetermined. The data were produced by immunoSEQ multiplex PCR, yet TCRdb's version contains in-frame clones alone and is incomplete. The sample contains about 600,000 clones, around three quarters of which appear only once. The data were obtained in a study of shared clonotypes between healthy human individuals. Study results and limitations: In having few donors, the study represented limited genetic and exposure-history diversity.

There were no recent acute infections or vaccinations among the donors, who were healthy HIV-negative adults. The CDR3 length is 14 residues. Germline lookup yields CDR1 MGHRA and CDR2 YSYEKL. The V and J ends lost 4 bases and 4 bases respectively, with 12 bases between them. This chain joins TRBV4-1 and TRBJ2-3; D is uncertain. The sequenced sample was PBMCs. The receptor comes from a woman aged 40 to 50 in good health. Some clones in this sample may be carry-over from other donors' samples. The CDR3 DNA reads TGCGCCAGCAGCCTCATCGGATTTTCAGATACGCAGTATTTT. Its protein product is CASSLIGFSDTQYF.